This T cell receptor beta chain appears in the sequencing data of a study of OX40 agonist ivuxolimab in advanced cancers. Turning to the study itself: The patients' treatment was ivuxolimab, an agonistic anti-OX40 (CD134) antibody. Patients enrolled in dose escalation were diagnosed with hepatocellular carcinoma, melanoma, renal cell or head and neck cancer. Partial responses were achieved by three patients: one hepatocellular carcinoma, two cutaneous melanoma.

The ends lost 5 bases at V and 7 bases at J; junction bases unmatched: 14. CDR3 size: 16 residues. Germline lookup yields CDR1 SGHVS and CDR2 FQNEAQ. Clones were read by immunoSEQ multiplex PCR, and TCRdb kept only the in-frame ones, dropping some. The sample records 30,000 or so clones, 90% being singletons. The origin of this receptor is an adult with an advanced solid tumor such as melanoma, head and neck, liver or kidney cancer. Here the sequenced sample was CD4+ or CD8+ T cells sorted from blood, taken in a trial of the OX40 agonist ivuxolimab. The genes are TRBV7-8 and TRBJ2-1; TRBD2 aligns across 7 bases. CDR3 sequence (DNA): TGTGCCAGCAGCCACCTGCGGCGGGGGAGAGGAAATGAGCAGTTCTTC. Translated, it gives CASSHLRRGRGNEQFF.